The 13 T cell receptor beta chains given below trace back to one sample, sequenced in a study of CXCR3-negative and CXCR3-positive naive CD8 T cells. TRB cDNA libraries were made by UMI-labeled 5' RACE. TCRdb reprocessed the 5' RACE reads and keeps a single row for each CDR3 protein, giving no DNA. The sample table includes about 130,000 distinct CDR3 sequences. Sequencing input: naive CXCR3- CD8+ T cells from blood. Subset of the sample: CD45RO-CCR7+CD27+CD95- naive CD8+ T cells lacking CXCR3 (TNR3-). The receptors come from a human donor in good health. Some clones in this sample may be carry-over from other donors' samples.

V usage is TRBV7-7 and J usage is TRBJ2-2; TCRdb calls TRBD2, which cannot be checked without DNA. Germline V gene data show CDR1 as SSHAT and CDR2 as FNYEAQ (reference sequence). The CDR3 totals 17 residues. This CDR3 reads CASSLGTSGSHTGELFF. Combining the CDR3 with reference TRBV7-7 and TRBJ2-2 gives the whole variable domain GAGVSQSPRYKVTKRGQDVTLRCDPISSHATLYWYQQALGQGPEFLTYFNYEAQPDKSGLPSDRFSAERPEGSISTLTIQRTEQRDSAMYRCASSLGTSGSHTGELFFGEGSRLTVL.

This chain links TRBV12-3 or TRBV12-4 with TRBJ2-1; TCRdb selects TRBD1, and the lack of DNA leaves this call unchecked. This CDR3 has 15 residues. The CDR3 is CASSLFSGGPNEQFF.

The V call is TRBV21-1, the J call TRBJ2-7; TCRdb indicates TRBD2, and absent DNA this call remains unverified. TRBV21-1 is shown as a pseudogene. The CDR3 runs 16 residues. CDR3 region: CASSNGLAGTTYEQYF.

The genes are TRBV18 and TRBJ2-1; TCRdb returns TRBD2, unconfirmable since there is no DNA. This CDR3 spans 14 amino acids. Germline V CDR1 and CDR2: KGHSH, LQKENI. The CDR3 sequence is CASSPWTSGNEQLF.

The V gene is TRBV7-9, the J gene TRBJ2-1; TCRdb calls TRBD1, which cannot be checked without DNA. Germline-derived CDR1 and CDR2 are SEHNR and FQNEAQ (reference sequence). The CDR3 covers 17 residues. The chain's CDR3 is CASSLGTGGSLYNEQFF. Complete variable domain (other parts from reference TRBV7-9 and TRBJ2-1): DTGVSQNPRHKITKRGQNVTFRCDPISEHNRLYWYRQTLGQGPEFLTYFQNEAQLEKSRLLSDRFSAERPKGSFSTLEIQRTEQGDSAMYLCASSLGTGGSLYNEQFFGPGTRLTVL.

J is TRBJ2-1 and V is TRBV7-9; TCRdb lists TRBD2, though no DNA is available to test this call. This CDR3 spans 15 amino acids. Germline assignment: CDR1 SEHNR and CDR2 FQNEAQ (reference sequence). The CDR3 here is CASSLGSGNYNEQFF.

This chain joins TRBV4-1 and TRBJ1-5; the D call of TRBD1 rests on TCRdb alone, since no DNA is present to check it. CDR3 size: 15 residues. Germline loops: CDR1 MGHRA, CDR2 YSYEKL. The CDR3 loop reads CASSQAGTGGQPQHF.

The CDR3: CSASLFGRGPEAPEQPQHF. This rearrangement joins TRBV20-1 to TRBJ1-5; TCRdb's D gene call, TRBD1, goes unchecked for lack of DNA. Germline V gene data show CDR1 as DFQATT and CDR2 as SNEGSKA (reference sequence). The CDR3 runs to 19 residues.

This chain connects TRBV19 to TRBJ2-1. Germline V CDR1 and CDR2: LNHDA, SQIVND (reference sequence). CDR3 length equals 15 residues. CDR3 protein: CASSIQVADYNEQFF.

This chain connects TRBV11-2 to TRBJ1-3; there is no DNA to check the TCRdb D call of TRBD1. Germline CDR1 is SGHAT and CDR2 is FQNNGV. The CDR3 is 15 residues long. The chain's CDR3 is CASSTGGQRGNTIYF.

The V call is TRBV29-1, the J call TRBJ2-3. From germline, CDR1 is SQVTM and CDR2 ANQGSEA. The CDR3 is 16 amino acids. CDR3 sequence: CSVEGHFVLSTDTQYF.

V is TRBV12-5 and J is TRBJ1-5. The CDR3 contains 13 residues. The germline gives CDR1 LGHNT, CDR2 FRNRAP. The chain's CDR3 is CASGLPGNQPQHF.

V is TRBV19 and J is TRBJ2-5; checking the TCRdb D call of TRBD1 is not possible without DNA. CDR3 size: 17 residues. CDR1 and CDR2 (germline): LNHDA, SQIVND (reference sequence). Here the CDR3 reads CASSRPPGQGWGETQYF.